These 9 T cell receptor beta chains were sequenced from one sample in a study of cytomegalovirus exposure and HLA in healthy donors. 60 Vbeta and 13 Jbeta primers were used in PCR. Here immunoSEQ multiplex PCR was the method, and the copy in TCRdb shows in-frame clones only, minus some. Among roughly 70,000 clones listed, 80% to 90% were seen once. The sample taken for sequencing was PBMCs. Every receptor here comes from a woman in her twenties or thirties in good health and CMV-seropositive.

V and J are TRBV28 and TRBJ2-5; TRBD2 matches at 7 bases. The end of the DNA aligns better with TRBJ2-7, so the J call may be wrong. CDR1 MDHEN and CDR2 SYDVKM come from the germline V gene. The CDR3 loop spans 14 amino acids. The DNA for the CDR3 is TGTGCCACCGCCCTGGGGGGGGAACCCTACGAGCAGTACTTC. Amino acids: CATALGGEPYEQYF.

The V gene is TRBV28, the J gene TRBJ1-5, with D tentatively TRBD1 (6 bases). The CDR3 has 15 residues. V lost 3 bases and J 3 bases, leaving 12 bases between the germline ends. Germline V gene lookup returns CDR1 MDHEN and CDR2 SYDVKM. For the CDR3, the DNA is TGTGCCAGCAGTTTCGCAGGGGCCTTCAATCAGCCCCAGCATTTT. Encoded protein: CASSFAGAFNQPQHF.

The gene calls are TRBV7-8 and TRBJ2-4, with TRBD1 matching over 9 bases. The CDR3 is 17 amino acids. Germline loops: CDR1 SGHVS, CDR2 FQNEAQ. Losses at the gene ends were 4 bases for V and 4 bases for J; bases not matched to a gene: 11. The CDR3 bases are TGTGCCAGCAGCTACGATGTAGGACAGGGGAGGAAAAACATTCAGTACTTC. This gives the protein CASSYDVGQGRKNIQYF. The entire variable domain, with the rest obtained from reference TRBV7-8 and TRBJ2-4, is as follows: GAGVSQSPRYKVAKRGQDVALRCDPISGHVSLFWYQQALGQGPEFLTYFQNEAQLDKSGLPSDRFFAERPEGSVSTLKIQRTQQEDSAVYLCASSYDVGQGRKNIQYFGAGTRLSVL.

This clone was observed a few times. The chain recombines TRBV27 with TRBJ2-5; TRBD2 agrees at 13 bases. After removal of 5 bases from V and 10 bases from J, the junction contained 13 bases not matched to a gene. This CDR3 spans 16 amino acids. The germline V gene has CDR1 MNHEY and CDR2 SMNVEV (reference sequence). Written as DNA, the CDR3 is TGTGCCAGCAGTATACGGACTAGCGGGGGCGCGGCGGACCAGTACTTC. Protein: CASSIRTSGGAADQYF.

The rearrangement uses TRBV5-5 and TRBJ2-7; 11 nucleotides match TRBD2. Germline V CDR1 and CDR2: SGHKS, YYEKEE (reference sequence). This CDR3 has 14 amino acids. V shed 6 bases, J shed 4 bases, and the junction held 6 bases outside the gene matches. The CDR3 nucleotides are TGTGCCAGCACCCAGGGACTAGCGGTATACGAGCAGTACTTC. As protein: CASTQGLAVYEQYF.

The sample holds one count of this clone. The genes are TRBV19 and TRBJ1-1, with 8 bases lining up with TRBD1. CDR1 and CDR2 (germline): LNHDA, SQIVND (reference sequence). V gave up 7 bases and J gave up 0 bases; unmatched junction bases: 7. The CDR3 is 15 amino acids. The DNA for the CDR3 is TGTGCCAGTACCAGGGACAGGTTAATGAACACTGAAGCTTTCTTT. Encoded protein: CASTRDRLMNTEAFF.

This clone came up once. The J gene is TRBJ2-5, the V gene TRBV7-2; D possibly corresponds to TRBD1 (6 bases). The CDR3 loop spans 15 amino acids. Deletions cut 5 bases from V and 1 base from J, with 14 bases between. Germline V gene lookup returns CDR1 SGHTA and CDR2 FQGNSA. The CDR3 DNA reads TGTGCCAGCAGCCTGGCCGGACAGATCCAAGAGACCCAGTACTTC. Translating it yields CASSLAGQIQETQYF.

To note about this clone: At one end the junction does not follow the germline gene, possibly because of a read error. Other DNA variants within this sample encode the same CDR3. CDR3 in amino acids: CASSRGQGVRETQYF. The CDR3 bases are TGCGCCAGCTCACGGGGACAGGGAGTAAGGGAGACCCAGTACTTC. The rearrangement joins TRBV18 to TRBJ2-5; 9 bases fit TRBD1. CDR1 and CDR2 (germline): KGHSH, LQKENI. CDR3 length: 15 amino acids. Full variable domain (rest looked up from reference TRBV18 and TRBJ2-5): NAGVMQNPRHLVRRRGQEARLRCSPMKGHSHVYWYRQLPEEGLKFMVYLQKENIIDESGMPKERFSAEFPKEGPSILRIQQVVRGDSAAYFCASSRGQGVRETQYFGPGTRLLVL.

J is TRBJ1-5 and V is TRBV7-9; no clear D. The CDR3 totals 14 residues. Looked up from germline, CDR1 is SEHNR and CDR2 is FQNEAQ (reference sequence). Trimming left V 5 bases short and J 5 bases short, with 13 bases between. The CDR3 protein is CASSPLARDQPQHF. DNA for the CDR3: TGTGCCAGCAGCCCCCTGGCCCGGGATCAGCCCCAGCATTTT.